This T cell receptor (beta chain) is drawn from a study of T cells in tumors after PD-1 blockade. Study details: Daily vismodegib 150 mg continued in a subset of anti-PD-1-treated patients.

Time point indicated: first of two pre-therapy site-matched biopsies 2 to 3 months apart. Input was 616 ng to 6,004 ng of genomic DNA from tumor or blood. The germline CDR1 and CDR2 sequences are MNHEY and SMNVEV (reference sequence). This CDR3 comprises 15 residues. The ends lost 7 bases at V and 3 bases at J; junction bases unmatched: 9. Produced via immunoSEQ multiplex PCR; TCRdb's table is partial and in-frame only. Altogether about 4,200 clones are present, approximately 73% being singletons, with the ten largest covering 7.5%. Sequencing was performed on tumor tissue, taken before anti-PD-1 treatment. The receptor was derived from a human donor with basal cell carcinoma. The V and J genes are TRBV27 and TRBJ2-1; 7 bases map to TRBD1. The CDR3 DNA follows: TGTGCCAGCACCCTTCGGACAGGCGTCTACAATGAGCAGTTCTTC. It translates to CASTLRTGVYNEQFF.